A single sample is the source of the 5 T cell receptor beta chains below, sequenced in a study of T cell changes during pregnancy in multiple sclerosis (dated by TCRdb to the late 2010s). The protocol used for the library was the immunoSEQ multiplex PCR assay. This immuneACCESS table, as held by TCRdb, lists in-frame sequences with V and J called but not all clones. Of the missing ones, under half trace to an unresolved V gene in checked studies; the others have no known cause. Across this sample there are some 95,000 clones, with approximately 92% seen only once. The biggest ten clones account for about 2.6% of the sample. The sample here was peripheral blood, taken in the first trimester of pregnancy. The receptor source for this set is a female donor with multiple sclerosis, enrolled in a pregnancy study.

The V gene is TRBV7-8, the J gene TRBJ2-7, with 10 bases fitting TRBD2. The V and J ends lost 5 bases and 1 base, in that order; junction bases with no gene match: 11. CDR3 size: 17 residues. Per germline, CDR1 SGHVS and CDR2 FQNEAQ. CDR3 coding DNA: TGTGCCAGCAGCCAACGACTCACACTAGCGGGGTCCTACGAGCAGTACTTC. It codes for CASSQRLTLAGSYEQYF.

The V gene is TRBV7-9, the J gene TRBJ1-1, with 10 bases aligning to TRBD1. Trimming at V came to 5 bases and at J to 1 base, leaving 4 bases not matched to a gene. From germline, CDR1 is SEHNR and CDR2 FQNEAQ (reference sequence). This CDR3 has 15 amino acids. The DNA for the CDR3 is TGTGCCAGCAGCACCTGGGACAGGGGGAACACTGAAGCTTTCTTT. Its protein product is CASSTWDRGNTEAFF.

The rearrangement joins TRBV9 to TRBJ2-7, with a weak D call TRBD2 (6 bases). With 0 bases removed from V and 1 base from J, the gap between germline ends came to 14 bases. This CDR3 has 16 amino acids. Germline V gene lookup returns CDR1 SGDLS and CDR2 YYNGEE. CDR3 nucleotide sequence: TGTGCCAGCAGCGTAGCTACGGGGGTCGCATCCTACGAGCAGTACTTC. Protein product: CASSVATGVASYEQYF.

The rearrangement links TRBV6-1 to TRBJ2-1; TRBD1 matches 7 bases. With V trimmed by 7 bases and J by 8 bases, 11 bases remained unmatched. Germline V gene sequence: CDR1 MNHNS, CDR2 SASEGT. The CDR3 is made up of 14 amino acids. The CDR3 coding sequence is TGTGCCAGCACACAGAGCACAGGGGTCTATGAGCAGTTCTTC. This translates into CASTQSTGVYEQFF.

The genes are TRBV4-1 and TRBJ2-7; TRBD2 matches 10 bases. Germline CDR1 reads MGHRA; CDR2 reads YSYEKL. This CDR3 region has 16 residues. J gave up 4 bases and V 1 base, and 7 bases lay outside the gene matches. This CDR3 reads CASSQGVAGGYYEQYF. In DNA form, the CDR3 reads TGCGCCAGCAGCCAAGGGGTAGCGGGAGGTTATTACGAGCAGTACTTC.